The 19 T cell receptor beta chains below were found in one sample sequenced in a study of shared clonotypes between healthy human individuals. Repertoires were generated with immunoSEQ multiplex PCR, while TCRdb's copy carries only in-frame clones and drops some. Of some 2,100,000 clones in the sample, more than 85% were seen once. CD45RO-negative CD8 cells positively selected for CCR7 made up the naive population, which excluded terminally differentiated effector memory CD45RA+ cells. The sample was naive CD8+ T cells from PBMCs. These receptors were taken from a man between 18 and 29 years old in good health. Some clones in this sample may be carry-over from other donors' samples.

The rearrangement uses TRBV7-9 and TRBJ2-1; TRBD1 might be the D (7 bases). The length of the CDR3 is 13 residues. Germline V gene data show CDR1 as SEHNR and CDR2 as FQNEAQ (reference sequence). Trimming cost V 5 bases and J 8 bases, with 13 bases left between them. CDR3 nucleotide sequence: TGTGCCAGCAGCACGGGCAGGGGGGATGAGCAGTTCTTC. It encodes CASSTGRGDEQFF.

V gene TRBV7-9 combines with J gene TRBJ2-7, with D maybe TRBD2 (5 bases). V dropped 5 bases and J dropped 0 bases, with 17 bases sitting between them. Per the germline V gene, CDR1 is SEHNR and CDR2 is FQNEAQ (reference sequence). This CDR3 has 16 residues. As DNA, the CDR3 is TGTGCCAGCAGCATTAACCGCGGGCCGAGCTCCTACGAGCAGTACTTC. Amino acid sequence: CASSINRGPSSYEQYF.

The rearrangement links TRBV5-4 to TRBJ1-3; 9 positions match TRBD1. Germline V gene sequence: CDR1 SGHNT, CDR2 YYREEE (reference sequence). The CDR3 covers 15 residues. V lost 3 bases to trimming and J lost 3 bases; unmatched junction nucleotides: 4. The DNA of the CDR3 is TGTGCCAGCAGCTCGGACAGGGGCGTTGGAAACACCATATATTTT. It is translated as CASSSDRGVGNTIYF. Full variable domain (rest looked up from reference TRBV5-4 and TRBJ1-3): ETGVTQSPTHLIKTRGQQVTLRCSSQSGHNTVSWYQQALGQGPQFIFQYYREEENGRGNFPPRFSGLQFPNYSSELNVNALELDDSALYLCASSSDRGVGNTIYFGEGSWLTVV.

The J gene is TRBJ2-1, the V gene TRBV28; 7 nucleotides line up with TRBD2. The CDR3 is 13 residues long. Trimming removed 3 bases from V and 7 bases from J; junction bases left unmatched: 3. The germline V gene has CDR1 MDHEN and CDR2 SYDVKM. The CDR3 DNA reads TGTGCCAGCAGTTTTGGACTAGTGAATGAGCAGTTCTTC. Protein: CASSFGLVNEQFF.

The chain combines TRBV11-3 with TRBJ2-4; weak D call: TRBD2 (6 bases). Germline CDR1 and CDR2: SGHNT and YENEEA. CDR3 length: 17 residues. V lost 1 base to trimming and J lost 0 bases, with 13 bases between them. CDR3 nucleotides: TGTGCCAGCAGCTTAGGGACGAGGAGGGAAGCCAAAAACATTCAGTACTTC. Its translation is CASSLGTRREAKNIQYF.

Details on this clone: This same CDR3 is encoded by further DNA sequences in the sample. The rearrangement uses TRBV27 and TRBJ1-5; D remains ambiguous. The CDR3 is made up of 13 amino acids. CDR1 and CDR2 (germline): MNHEY, SMNVEV (reference sequence). The germline V and J ends were trimmed by 3 bases and 4 bases, with 7 bases remaining between them. The CDR3 sequence is CASSFGDNQPQHF. DNA for the CDR3: TGTGCCAGCAGTTTTGGTGATAATCAGCCCCAGCATTTT.

This clone showed up just once. V and J are TRBV27 and TRBJ2-1, with D unclear. V dropped 6 bases and J dropped 12 bases, with 12 bases sitting between them. The length of the CDR3 is 11 residues. Per germline, CDR1 MNHEY and CDR2 SMNVEV (reference sequence). CDR3 DNA sequence: TGTGCCAGCAGGAATTCCTTAAGGCAGTTCTTC. Translating gives CASRNSLRQFF.

This chain connects TRBV4-2 to TRBJ1-5; tentative D call: TRBD1 (5 bases). V was clipped by 1 base and J by 2 bases, with 9 bases between them. The CDR3 is 15 amino acids. From germline, CDR1 is LGHNA and CDR2 YNFKEQ. CDR3 in amino acids: CASSQVARGNQPQHF. In nucleotides, the CDR3 is TGTGCCAGCAGCCAAGTTGCCAGGGGCAATCAGCCCCAGCATTTT.

The CDR3 region is CASSQDIFGGLTAGAFF. CDR3 DNA sequence: TGCGCCAGCAGCCAAGATATATTCGGGGGCCTAACAGCCGGAGCTTTCTTT. The chain joins TRBV4-3 to TRBJ1-1; possible D gene TRBD1, 6 bases. The germline V and J ends were trimmed by 0 bases and 10 bases, with 24 bases remaining between them. Germline lookup yields CDR1 LGHNA and CDR2 YSLEER. CDR3 length: 17 amino acids.

The gene calls are TRBV27 and TRBJ2-3; 15 bases map to TRBD2. This CDR3 region has 17 residues. CDR1 MNHEY and CDR2 SMNVEV come from the germline V gene (reference sequence). Trimming removed 5 bases from V and 1 base from J; junction bases left unmatched: 4. CDR3 loop: CASSPGLAGGRTDTQYF. CDR3 sequence (DNA): TGTGCCAGCAGTCCGGGACTAGCGGGAGGCCGCACAGATACGCAGTATTTT.

The rearrangement links TRBV11-2 to TRBJ1-2, with D unresolved. The CDR3 loop spans 14 amino acids. V lost 0 bases to trimming and J lost 4 bases, with 9 bases between them. CDR1 SGHAT and CDR2 FQNNGV come from the germline V gene. The CDR3 DNA is TGTGCCAGCAGCTTAGATCCGGACGGCTATGGCTACACCTTC. Protein sequence: CASSLDPDGYGYTF.

The rearrangement uses TRBV30 and TRBJ1-2; no firm D call. CDR1 GTSNPN and CDR2 SVGIG come from the germline V gene (reference sequence). V was pared by 1 base and J by 4 bases, with 10 bases between. CDR3 length: 13 residues. CDR3 nucleotides: TGTGCCTGGAGTGAGGGAGGGAGCTATGGCTACACCTTC. It translates to CAWSEGGSYGYTF.

This chain connects TRBV27 to TRBJ2-2; 9 bases are a match to TRBD2. The CDR3 is 12 amino acids. From germline, CDR1 is MNHEY and CDR2 SMNVEV (reference sequence). Trimming at V came to 8 bases and at J to 7 bases, leaving 2 bases not matched to a gene. The chain's CDR3 is CASGLAFGELFF. DNA for the CDR3: TGTGCCAGCGGACTAGCGTTCGGGGAGCTGTTTTTT.

The chain links TRBV28 to TRBJ1-5; D is ambiguous. CDR3 length: 13 residues. The germline CDR1 and CDR2 sequences are MDHEN and SYDVKM. Trimming removed 3 bases at V and 5 bases at J, with 8 bases between. The CDR3, as DNA: TGTGCCAGCAGTTTCCGGGGAGATCAGCCCCAGCATTTT. It is translated as CASSFRGDQPQHF. The whole variable domain, filled in from reference TRBV28 and TRBJ1-5, reads DVKVTQSSRYLVKRTGEKVFLECVQDMDHENMFWYRQDPGLGLRLIYFSYDVKMKEKGDIPEGYSVSREKKERFSLILESASTNQTSMYLCASSFRGDQPQHFGDGTRLSIL.

V is TRBV4-2 and J is TRBJ2-1, with 9 bases matching TRBD1. The V and J ends lost 0 bases and 0 bases, in that order; junction bases with no gene match: 6. This CDR3 region has 18 residues. Germline assignment: CDR1 LGHNA and CDR2 YNFKEQ. As DNA, the CDR3 is TGTGCCAGCAGCCAAGATTGGGGACAGGGTTTCTCCTACAATGAGCAGTTCTTC. This codes for CASSQDWGQGFSYNEQFF.

The rearrangement links TRBV28 to TRBJ2-7, with 7 bases fitting TRBD2. The ends lost 2 bases at V and 0 bases at J; junction bases unmatched: 4. Germline V gene lookup returns CDR1 MDHEN and CDR2 SYDVKM. This CDR3 contains 15 residues. CDR3 region: CASSLRGVRSYEQYF. The CDR3 bases are TGTGCCAGCAGTTTACGGGGGGTGCGCTCCTACGAGCAGTACTTC.

The V gene is TRBV9, the J gene TRBJ2-7; D ambiguous. Germline CDR1 reads SGDLS; CDR2 reads YYNGEE. With 3 bases removed from V and 0 bases from J, the gap between germline ends came to 10 bases. This CDR3 is 14 amino acids long. CDR3 amino acids: CASSGPPDSYEQYF. As DNA, the CDR3 is TGTGCCAGCAGCGGGCCCCCGGACTCCTACGAGCAGTACTTC.

The rearrangement links TRBV4-2 to TRBJ2-3; 7 nucleotides align to TRBD1. The V segment lost 1 base and the J segment 2 bases; nucleotides outside the gene matches: 12. Germline-derived CDR1 and CDR2 are LGHNA and YNFKEQ. This CDR3 comprises 18 residues. The DNA of the CDR3 is TGTGCCAGCAGCCAAGGGACAGGAGCCAAAACGTACACAGATACGCAGTATTTT. This encodes CASSQGTGAKTYTDTQYF.

The V call is TRBV5-3, the J call TRBJ2-5; 8 bases are a match to TRBD2. TRBV5-3 is an open reading frame, and its role is uncertain. The CDR3 is 16 residues long. V shed 0 bases, J shed 5 bases, and the junction held 9 bases outside the gene matches. The CDR3 sequence is CARSLAQAGGRETQYF. The CDR3 bases are TGTGCCAGAAGCTTGGCCCAGGCGGGAGGCCGGGAGACCCAGTACTTC.